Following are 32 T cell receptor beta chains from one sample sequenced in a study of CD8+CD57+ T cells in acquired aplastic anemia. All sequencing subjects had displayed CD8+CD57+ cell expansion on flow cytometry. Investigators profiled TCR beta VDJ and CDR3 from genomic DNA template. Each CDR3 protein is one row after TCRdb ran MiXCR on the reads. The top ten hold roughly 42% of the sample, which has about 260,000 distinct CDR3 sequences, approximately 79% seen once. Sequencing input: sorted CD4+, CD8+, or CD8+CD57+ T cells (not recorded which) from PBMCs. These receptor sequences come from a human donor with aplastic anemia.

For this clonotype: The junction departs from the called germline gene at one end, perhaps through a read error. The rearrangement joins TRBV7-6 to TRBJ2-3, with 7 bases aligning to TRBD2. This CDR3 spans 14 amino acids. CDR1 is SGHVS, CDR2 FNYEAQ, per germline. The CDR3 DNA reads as TGTGCCAGCACCCTAGGGAGGGTCCCCGATGGGCCCAACTTT. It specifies CASTLGRVPDGPNF. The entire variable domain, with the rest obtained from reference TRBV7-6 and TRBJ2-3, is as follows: GAGVSQSPRYKVTKRGQDVALRCDPISGHVSLYWYRQALGQGPEFLTYFNYEAQQDKSGLPNDRFSAERPEGSISTLTIQRTEQRDSAMYRCASTLGRVPDGPNFGPGTRLTVL.

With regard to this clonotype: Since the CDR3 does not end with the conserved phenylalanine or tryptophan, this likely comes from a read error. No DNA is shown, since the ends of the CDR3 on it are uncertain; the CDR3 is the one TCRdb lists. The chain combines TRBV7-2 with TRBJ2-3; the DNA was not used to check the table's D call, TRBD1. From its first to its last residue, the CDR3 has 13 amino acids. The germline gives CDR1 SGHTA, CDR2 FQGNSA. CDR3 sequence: CASSSAPLAGGYS.

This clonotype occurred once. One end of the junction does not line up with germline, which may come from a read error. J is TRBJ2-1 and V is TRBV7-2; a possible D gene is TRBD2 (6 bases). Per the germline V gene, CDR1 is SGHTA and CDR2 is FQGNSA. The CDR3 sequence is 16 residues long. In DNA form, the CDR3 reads TGCGCCAGCAGCCTTCAAGGGAGTCGGGGGAGCGATTTTCAGTTCTTC. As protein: CASSLQGSRGSDFQFF.

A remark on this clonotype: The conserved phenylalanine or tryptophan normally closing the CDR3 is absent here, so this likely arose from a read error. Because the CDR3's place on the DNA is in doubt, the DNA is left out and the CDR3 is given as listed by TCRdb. CDR3 loop: CASSFASAMNSSSCQ. V is TRBV2 and J is TRBJ1-1. The CDR3 is 15 amino acids long, termini counted. Germline CDR1 and CDR2: SNHLY and FYNNEI.

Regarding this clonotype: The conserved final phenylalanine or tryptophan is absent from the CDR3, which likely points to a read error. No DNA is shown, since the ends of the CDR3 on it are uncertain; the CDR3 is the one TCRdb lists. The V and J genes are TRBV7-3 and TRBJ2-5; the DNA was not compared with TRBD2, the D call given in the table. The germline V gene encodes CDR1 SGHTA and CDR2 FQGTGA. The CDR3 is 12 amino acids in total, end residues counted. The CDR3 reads CASSLTKRGYYN.

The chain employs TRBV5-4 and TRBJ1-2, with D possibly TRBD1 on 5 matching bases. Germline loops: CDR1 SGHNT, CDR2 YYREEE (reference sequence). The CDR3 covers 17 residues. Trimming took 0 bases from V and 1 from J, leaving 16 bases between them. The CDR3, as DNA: TGTGCCAGCAGCTTGGTTGGACAAAGCTCCCTTAACTATGGCTACACCTTC. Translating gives CASSLVGQSSLNYGYTF.

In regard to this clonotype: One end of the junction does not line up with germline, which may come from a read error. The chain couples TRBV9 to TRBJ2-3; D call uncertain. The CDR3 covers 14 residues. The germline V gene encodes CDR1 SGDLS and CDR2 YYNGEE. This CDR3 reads CASGVAGNTQNFDF. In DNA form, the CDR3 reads TGTGCCAGCGGAGTAGCTGGGAACACTCAGAACTTCGATTTT.

The CDR3 loop reads CASSFTSGHGYTF. The CDR3 DNA reads as TGTGCCAGCAGCTTTACTAGCGGCCATGGCTACACCTTC. The rearrangement uses TRBV5-4 and TRBJ1-2; D ambiguous. The V end was cut by 2 bases, the J end by 6 bases, with 11 bases between. The germline V gene has CDR1 SGHNT and CDR2 YYREEE (reference sequence). CDR3 size: 13 residues. Full variable domain (rest looked up from reference TRBV5-4 and TRBJ1-2): ETGVTQSPTHLIKTRGQQVTLRCSSQSGHNTVSWYQQALGQGPQFIFQYYREEENGRGNFPPRFSGLQFPNYSSELNVNALELDDSALYLCASSFTSGHGYTFGSGTRLTVV.

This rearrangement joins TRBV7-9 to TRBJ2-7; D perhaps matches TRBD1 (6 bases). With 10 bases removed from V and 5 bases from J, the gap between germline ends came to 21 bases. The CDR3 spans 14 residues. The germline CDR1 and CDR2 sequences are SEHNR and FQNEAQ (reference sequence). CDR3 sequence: CATRRGQEGDEQYF. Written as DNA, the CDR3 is TGTGCCACCCGTAGAGGGCAAGAGGGGGACGAGCAGTACTTC.

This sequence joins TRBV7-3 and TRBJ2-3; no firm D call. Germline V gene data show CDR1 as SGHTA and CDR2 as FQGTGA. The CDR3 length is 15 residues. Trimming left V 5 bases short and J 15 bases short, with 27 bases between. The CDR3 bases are TGTGCCAGCAGCGTTGGTCAGCAGTTCTACGATAAGTACTATTTT. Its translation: CASSVGQQFYDKYYF.

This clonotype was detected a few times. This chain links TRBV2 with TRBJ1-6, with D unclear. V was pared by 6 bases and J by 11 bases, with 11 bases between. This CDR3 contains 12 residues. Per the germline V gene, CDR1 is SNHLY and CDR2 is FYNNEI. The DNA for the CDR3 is TGTGCCAGCAGCCCTCCCGGGGCACCCCTCCACTTT. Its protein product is CASSPPGAPLHF.

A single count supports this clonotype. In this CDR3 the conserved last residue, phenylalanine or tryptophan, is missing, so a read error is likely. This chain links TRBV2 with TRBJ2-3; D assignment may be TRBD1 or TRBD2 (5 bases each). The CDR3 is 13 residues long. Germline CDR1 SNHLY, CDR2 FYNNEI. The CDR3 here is CASGDGCTDKQYG. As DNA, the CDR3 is TGTGCCAGCGGGGACGGGTGCACTGATAAGCAGTATGGC.

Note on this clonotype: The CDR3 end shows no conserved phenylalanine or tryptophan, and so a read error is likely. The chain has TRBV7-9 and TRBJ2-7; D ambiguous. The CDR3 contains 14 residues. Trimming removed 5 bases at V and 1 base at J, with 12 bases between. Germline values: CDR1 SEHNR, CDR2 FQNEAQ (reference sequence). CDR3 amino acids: CASSGEYRSYEQYA. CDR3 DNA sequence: TGTGCCAGCAGCGGGGAATACAGATCCTACGAGCAGTACGCC.

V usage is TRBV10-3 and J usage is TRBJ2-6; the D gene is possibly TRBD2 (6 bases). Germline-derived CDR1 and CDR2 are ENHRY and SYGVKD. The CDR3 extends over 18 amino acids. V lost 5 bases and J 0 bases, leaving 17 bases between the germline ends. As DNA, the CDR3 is TGTGCCATCAGTCGTGACGGAGGGAGCATCTCTGGGGCCAACGTCCTGACTTTC. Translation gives CAISRDGGSISGANVLTF.

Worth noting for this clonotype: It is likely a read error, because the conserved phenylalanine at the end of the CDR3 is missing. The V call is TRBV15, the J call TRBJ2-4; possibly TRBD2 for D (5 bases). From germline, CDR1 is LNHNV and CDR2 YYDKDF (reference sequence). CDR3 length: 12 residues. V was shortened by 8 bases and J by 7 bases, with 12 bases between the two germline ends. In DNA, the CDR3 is TGTGCCACCGGAGGAGCCAGGAACATTCAGTACCAC. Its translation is CATGGARNIQYH.

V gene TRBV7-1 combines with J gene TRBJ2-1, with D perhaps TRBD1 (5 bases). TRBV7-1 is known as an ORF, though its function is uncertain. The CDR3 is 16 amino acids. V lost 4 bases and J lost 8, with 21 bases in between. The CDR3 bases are TGTGCCAGCAGCTTGCAGGGAAGCAACGGTCAGGATGAGCAGTTCTTC. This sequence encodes CASSLQGSNGQDEQFF.

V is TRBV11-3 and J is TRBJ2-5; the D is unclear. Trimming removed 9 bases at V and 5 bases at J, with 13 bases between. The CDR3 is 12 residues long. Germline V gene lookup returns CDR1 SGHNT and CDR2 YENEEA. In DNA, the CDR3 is TGTGCCAGAAAGTTGGCTAGGGAGACCCAGTACTTC. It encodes CARKLARETQYF.

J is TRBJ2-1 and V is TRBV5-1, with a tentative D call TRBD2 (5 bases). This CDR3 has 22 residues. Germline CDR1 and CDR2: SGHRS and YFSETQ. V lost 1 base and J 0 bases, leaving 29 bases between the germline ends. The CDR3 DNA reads TGCGCCAGCAGCTTGTACGGTTGCAGAGCTACCCTCGGGGATAGCTCCTACAATGAGCAGTTCTTC. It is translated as CASSLYGCRATLGDSSYNEQFF.

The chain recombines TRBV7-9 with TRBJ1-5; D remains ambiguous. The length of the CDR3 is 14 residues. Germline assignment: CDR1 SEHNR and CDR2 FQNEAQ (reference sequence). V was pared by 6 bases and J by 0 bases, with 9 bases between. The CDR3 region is CASSESPSNQPQHF. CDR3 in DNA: TGTGCCAGCAGTGAGTCCCCTAGCAATCAGCCCCAGCATTTT. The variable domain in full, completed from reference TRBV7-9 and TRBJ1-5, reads DTGVSQNPRHKITKRGQNVTFRCDPISEHNRLYWYRQTLGQGPEFLTYFQNEAQLEKSRLLSDRFSAERPKGSFSTLEIQRTEQGDSAMYLCASSESPSNQPQHFGDGTRLSIL.

The CDR3 bases are TGTGCCAGCAGCTTAGCCCGGACTAGCGTCGAGCAGTACTTC. It specifies CASSLARTSVEQYF. The rearrangement uses TRBV7-2 and TRBJ2-7; 9 bases are shared with TRBD2. There are 14 residues in the CDR3. CDR1 is SGHTA and CDR2 is FQGNSA in the germline V gene. Trimming cost V 0 bases and J 6 bases; bases outside gene matches: 3. The whole variable domain, filled in from reference TRBV7-2 and TRBJ2-7, reads GAGVSQSPSNKVTEKGKDVELRCDPISGHTALYWYRQSLGQGLEFLIYFQGNSAPDKSGLPSDRFSAERTGGSVSTLTIQRTQQEDSAVYLCASSLARTSVEQYFGPGTRLTVT.

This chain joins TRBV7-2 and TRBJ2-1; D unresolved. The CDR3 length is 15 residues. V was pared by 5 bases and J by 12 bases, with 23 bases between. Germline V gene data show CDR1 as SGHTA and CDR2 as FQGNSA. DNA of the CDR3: TGTGCCAGCAGCCGCCTACAGTGGGCTGGGCCAGGGCAGTTCTTC. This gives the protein CASSRLQWAGPGQFF.

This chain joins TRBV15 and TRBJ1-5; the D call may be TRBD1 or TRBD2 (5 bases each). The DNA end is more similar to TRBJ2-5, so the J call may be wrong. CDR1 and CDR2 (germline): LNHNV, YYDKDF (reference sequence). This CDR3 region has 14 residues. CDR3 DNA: TGTGCCACCAGCCCACGCAGGGAGAAAGAGACCCAGTACTTC. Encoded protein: CATSPRREKETQYF.

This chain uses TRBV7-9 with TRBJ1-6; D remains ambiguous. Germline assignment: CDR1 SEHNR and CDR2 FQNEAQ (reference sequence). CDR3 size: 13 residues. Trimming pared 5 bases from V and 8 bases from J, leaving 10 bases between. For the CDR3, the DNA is TGTGCCAGCAGCGCCTGGACGGATTCACCCCTCCACTTT. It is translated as CASSAWTDSPLHF.

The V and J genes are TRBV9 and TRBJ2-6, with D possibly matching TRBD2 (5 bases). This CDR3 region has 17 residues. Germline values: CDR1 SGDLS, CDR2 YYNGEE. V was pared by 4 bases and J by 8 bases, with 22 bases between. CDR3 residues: CASSLGSSRNRPNVLTF. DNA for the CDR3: TGTGCCAGCAGCCTAGGGAGCTCGAGAAATCGGCCCAACGTCCTGACTTTC.

The DNA of the CDR3 is TGCAGTGCTAGAGACCCTCAGGGGTTACCCCTCCACTTT. Translation gives CSARDPQGLPLHF. The chain couples TRBV20-1 to TRBJ1-6, with a tentative D call TRBD1 (6 bases). The V gene lost 0 bases and the J gene lost 12 bases, with 12 bases spanning the gap. The CDR3 is 13 residues long. The germline V gene has CDR1 DFQATT and CDR2 SNEGSKA (reference sequence).

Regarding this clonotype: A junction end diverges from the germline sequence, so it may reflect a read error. As DNA, the CDR3 is TGTGCCAGCAGCGGTCGGGACAGAGCGAATGAGCAGTACTTC. Its translation is CASSGRDRANEQYF. V is TRBV15 and J is TRBJ2-1; TRBD1 matches at 7 bases. The end of the DNA aligns better with TRBJ2-7, so the J call may be wrong. The CDR3 contains 14 residues. The germline V gene encodes CDR1 LNHNV and CDR2 YYDKDF (reference sequence).

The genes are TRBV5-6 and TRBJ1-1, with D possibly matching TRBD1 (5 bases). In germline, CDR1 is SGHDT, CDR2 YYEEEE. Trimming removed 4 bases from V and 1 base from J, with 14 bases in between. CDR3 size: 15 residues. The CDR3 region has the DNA TGTGCCAGCAGCCCCGATCACACAGGGAACACTGAAGCTTTCTTT. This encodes CASSPDHTGNTEAFF.

For the CDR3, the DNA is TGTGCCAGCAGCTTAAAGGGGGCAGAAAGGGAGACCCAGTACTTC. This translates into CASSLKGAERETQYF. V is TRBV7-2 and J is TRBJ2-5, with TRBD1 identical over 7 bases. This CDR3 comprises 15 residues. The V segment lost 2 bases and the J segment 5 bases; nucleotides outside the gene matches: 8. CDR1 and CDR2 from the germline V gene are SGHTA and FQGNSA.

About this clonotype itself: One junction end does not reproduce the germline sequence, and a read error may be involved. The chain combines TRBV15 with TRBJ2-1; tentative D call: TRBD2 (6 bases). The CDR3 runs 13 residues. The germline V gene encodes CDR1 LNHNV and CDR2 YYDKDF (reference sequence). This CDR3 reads CATSDGGISEEFF. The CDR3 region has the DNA TGTGCCACCAGTGATGGGGGGATCAGTGAGGAGTTCTTC.

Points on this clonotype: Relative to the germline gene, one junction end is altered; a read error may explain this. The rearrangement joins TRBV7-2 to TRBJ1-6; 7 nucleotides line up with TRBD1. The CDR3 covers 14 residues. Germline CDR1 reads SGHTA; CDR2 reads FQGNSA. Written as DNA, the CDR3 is TGTGCCAGCAGCTTTACACCAGACGGGACAGCCCTTTACTTT. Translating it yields CASSFTPDGTALYF.

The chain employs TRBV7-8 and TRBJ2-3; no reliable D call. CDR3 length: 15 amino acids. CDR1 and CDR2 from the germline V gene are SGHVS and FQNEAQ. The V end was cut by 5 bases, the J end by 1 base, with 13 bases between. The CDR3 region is CASSPHFVRTDTQYF. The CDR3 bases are TGTGCCAGCAGCCCCCATTTCGTTCGCACAGATACGCAGTATTTT.

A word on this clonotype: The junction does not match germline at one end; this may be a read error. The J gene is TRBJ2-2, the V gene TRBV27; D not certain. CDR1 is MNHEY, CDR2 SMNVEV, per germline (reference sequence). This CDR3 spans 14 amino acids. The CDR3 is CASNLSTNTGELFF. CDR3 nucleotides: TGTGCCAGCAATTTATCTACGAACACCGGGGAGCTGTTTTTT.